Listed here are 8 T cell receptor beta chains from one sample, sequenced in a study of blood T cell repertoires in COVID-19. Here immunoSEQ multiplex PCR was the method, and the copy in TCRdb shows in-frame clones only, minus some. The sample shows 56,000 or so clones, over 75% of them seen only once. The sample comprised peripheral blood. The receptors here all came from a human donor in a cohort sampled during active COVID-19.

The genes are TRBV10-3 and TRBJ1-2; D unresolved. Germline loops: CDR1 ENHRY, CDR2 SYGVKD. V lost 0 bases and J 13 bases, leaving 12 bases between the germline ends. The CDR3 covers 12 residues. CDR3 loop: CAISESPGLVTF. In DNA, the CDR3 is TGTGCCATCAGTGAGTCGCCGGGGTTAGTCACCTTC.

The rearrangement joins TRBV9 to TRBJ2-5, with D possibly TRBD1 on 6 matching bases. The V end lost 6 bases, the J end lost 1 base, and 19 bases lay between the germline ends. This CDR3 is built from 16 residues. Germline CDR1 is SGDLS and CDR2 is YYNGEE. CDR3 in DNA: TGTGCCAGCACCCACCGCGGACAGAGGGTCCAAGAGACCCAGTACTTC. It codes for CASTHRGQRVQETQYF.

The chain carries TRBV11-2 and TRBJ2-1; D is unresolved. Germline V gives CDR1 SGHAT, CDR2 FQNNGV. The V gene lost 0 bases and the J gene lost 9 bases, with 15 bases spanning the gap. This CDR3 is 15 amino acids long. The CDR3 region is CASSLESWRFGEQFF. The CDR3 nucleotides are TGTGCCAGCAGCTTAGAATCCTGGCGGTTCGGTGAGCAGTTCTTC. The whole variable domain, filled in from reference TRBV11-2 and TRBJ2-1, reads EAGVAQSPRYKIIEKRQSVAFWCNPISGHATLYWYQQILGQGPKLLIQFQNNGVVDDSQLPKDRFSAERLKGVDSTLKIQPAKLEDSAVYLCASSLESWRFGEQFFGPGTRLTVL.

V usage is TRBV7-9 and J usage is TRBJ2-1, with 9 bases fitting TRBD2. Germline values: CDR1 SEHNR, CDR2 FQNEAQ (reference sequence). There are 16 residues in the CDR3. Trimming cost V 5 bases and J 1 base; bases outside gene matches: 6. The CDR3 nucleotides are TGTGCCAGCAGCGTCCAGACTAGCGGATCCTACAATGAGCAGTTCTTC. Translating gives CASSVQTSGSYNEQFF. The complete variable domain, with remaining parts taken from reference TRBV7-9 and TRBJ2-1, reads DTGVSQNPRHKITKRGQNVTFRCDPISEHNRLYWYRQTLGQGPEFLTYFQNEAQLEKSRLLSDRFSAERPKGSFSTLEIQRTEQGDSAMYLCASSVQTSGSYNEQFFGPGTRLTVL.

This clone was detected only a few times. The V call is TRBV6-5, the J call TRBJ2-2; D is perhaps TRBD2 (6 bases). This CDR3 is 15 amino acids long. Germline V gene sequence: CDR1 MNHEY, CDR2 SVGAGI. V was pared by 2 bases and J by 7 bases, with 14 bases between. CDR3 nucleotide sequence: TGTGCCAGCAGTTACGGGACTGTTTCCAGCGGGGAGCTGTTTTTT. This encodes CASSYGTVSSGELFF.

The rearrangement links TRBV9 to TRBJ2-3; no definite D call. This CDR3 spans 12 amino acids. V gave up 2 bases and J gave up 6 bases, with 7 bases separating them. From germline, CDR1 is SGDLS and CDR2 YYNGEE. The CDR3 region is CASSVPFDTQYF. Here the CDR3 DNA reads TGTGCCAGCAGCGTCCCGTTTGATACGCAGTATTTT.

The chain uses TRBV19 and TRBJ2-7; TRBD1 matches at 7 bases. J was trimmed by 6 bases and V by 6 bases; bases with no gene match: 8. Germline loops: CDR1 LNHDA, CDR2 SQIVND (reference sequence). The CDR3 covers 13 residues. The CDR3 loop is CASSRDSPIEQYF. CDR3 DNA: TGTGCCAGTAGCCGGGACAGCCCCATCGAGCAGTACTTC.

V is TRBV19 and J is TRBJ2-1, with TRBD2 identical over 9 bases. Germline CDR1 and CDR2: LNHDA and SQIVND (reference sequence). J was trimmed by 3 bases and V by 1 base; bases with no gene match: 10. The CDR3 runs 18 residues. The CDR3 DNA reads as TGTGCCAGTAGTATAGTTAACCCGGGACTAGCTTTCTACAATGAGCAGTTCTTC. It translates to CASSIVNPGLAFYNEQFF.